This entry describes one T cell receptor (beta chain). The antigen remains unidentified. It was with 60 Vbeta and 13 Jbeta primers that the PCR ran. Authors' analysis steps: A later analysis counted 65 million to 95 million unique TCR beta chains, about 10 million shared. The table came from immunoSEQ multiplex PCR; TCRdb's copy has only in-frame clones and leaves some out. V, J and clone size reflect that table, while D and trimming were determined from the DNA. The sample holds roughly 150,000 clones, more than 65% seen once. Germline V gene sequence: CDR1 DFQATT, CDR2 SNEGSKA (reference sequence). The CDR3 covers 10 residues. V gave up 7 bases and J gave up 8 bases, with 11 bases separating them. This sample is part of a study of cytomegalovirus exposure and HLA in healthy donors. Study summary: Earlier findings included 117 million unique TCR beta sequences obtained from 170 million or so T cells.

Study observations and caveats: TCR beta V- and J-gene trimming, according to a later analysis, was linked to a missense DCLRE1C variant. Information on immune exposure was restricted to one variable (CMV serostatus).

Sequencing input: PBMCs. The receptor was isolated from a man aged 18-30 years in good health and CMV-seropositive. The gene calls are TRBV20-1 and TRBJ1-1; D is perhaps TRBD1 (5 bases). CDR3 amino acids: CSGRHREAFF. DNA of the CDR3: TGCAGTGGACGACACAGGGAAGCTTTCTTT.